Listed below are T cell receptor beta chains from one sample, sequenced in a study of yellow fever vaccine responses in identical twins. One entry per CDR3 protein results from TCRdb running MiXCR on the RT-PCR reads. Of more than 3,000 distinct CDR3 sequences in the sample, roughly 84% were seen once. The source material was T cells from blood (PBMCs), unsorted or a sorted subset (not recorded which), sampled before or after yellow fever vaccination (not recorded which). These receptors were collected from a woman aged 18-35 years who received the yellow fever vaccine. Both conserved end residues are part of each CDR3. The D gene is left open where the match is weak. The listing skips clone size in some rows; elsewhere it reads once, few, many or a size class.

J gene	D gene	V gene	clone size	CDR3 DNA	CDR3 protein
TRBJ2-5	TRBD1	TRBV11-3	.	TGTGCCAGCAGCCACCTACGGACAGGAGCTCTCCAAGAGACCCAGTACTTC	CASSHLRTGALQETQYF
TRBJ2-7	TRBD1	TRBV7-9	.	TGTGCCAGCAGCTGGGGACAGGGGATCTACGAGCAGTACTTC	CASSWGQGIYEQYF
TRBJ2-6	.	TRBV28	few	TGTGCCAGCAGCCAGGAGGGGGTGAGTGGGGCCAACGTCCTGACTTTC	CASSQEGVSGANVLTF
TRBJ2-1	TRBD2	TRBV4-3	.	TGCGCCAGCAGCCAGGAACTAGCGGGAAACAATGAGCAGTTCTTC	CASSQELAGNNEQFF
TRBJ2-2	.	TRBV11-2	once	TGTGCCAGCAGTCGACAGAACACCGGGGAGCTGTTTTTT	CASSRQNTGELFF
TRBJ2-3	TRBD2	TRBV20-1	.	TGCAGTGCGGGGACTAGCGGGACAGATACGCAGTATTTT	CSAGTSGTDTQYF
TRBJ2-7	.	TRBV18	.	TGTGCCAGCTCACCGTCCGGGGGAGTCGAGCAGTACTTC	CASSPSGGVEQYF
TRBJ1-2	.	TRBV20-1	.	TGCAGTGCTAGCCGGACAGCCCTCTATGGCTACACCTTC	CSASRTALYGYTF
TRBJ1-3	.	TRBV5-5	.	TGTGCCAGCAGCTTAGGGACTGTCTCTGGAAACACCATATATTTT	CASSLGTVSGNTIYF
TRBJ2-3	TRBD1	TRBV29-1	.	TGCAGCGTGGCCCGGGACAGAGGCACAGATACGCAGTATTTT	CSVARDRGTDTQYF
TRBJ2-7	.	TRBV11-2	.	TGTGCCAGCAGCTTATCCGGCGAGCAGTACTTC	CASSLSGEQYF
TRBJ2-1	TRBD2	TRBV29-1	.	TGCAGCGGGGGTAGGGGGACTAGCGGGATAAATGAGCAGTTCTTC	CSGGRGTSGINEQFF
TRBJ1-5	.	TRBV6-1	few	TGTGCCAGCAGTGGCAGTACCGATAGCAATCAGCCCCAGCATTTT	CASSGSTDSNQPQHF
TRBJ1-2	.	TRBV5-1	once	TGCGCCAGCAGCTTGGGGAGGACGGACCCTCTTGGCTACACCTTC	CASSLGRTDPLGYTF
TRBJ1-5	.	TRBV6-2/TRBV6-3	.	TGTGCCAGCAGTTCCAACCCCTTGGGCAGGGAAGGTCAGCCCCAGCATTTT	CASSSNPLGREGQPQHF
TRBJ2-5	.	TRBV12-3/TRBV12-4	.	TGTGCCAGCAGTTTATTCGGGGGGCCGGAGACCCAGTACTTC	CASSLFGGPETQYF
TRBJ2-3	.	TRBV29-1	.	TGCAGCGTTGACTCTGGGGGGACAGATACGCAGTATTTT	CSVDSGGTDTQYF
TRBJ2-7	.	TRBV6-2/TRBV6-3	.	TGTGCCAGCAGTTACGCAACTAGGCTCCTCGAGCAGTACTTC	CASSYATRLLEQYF
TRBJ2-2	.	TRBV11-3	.	TGTGCCAGCAGCTTCTGGAACGGCTGGGGCACCGGGGAGCTGTTTTTT	CASSFWNGWGTGELFF
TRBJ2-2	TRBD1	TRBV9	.	TGTGCCAGCAGCTTCAACGACAGGGTGATCACCGGGGAGCTGTTTTTT	CASSFNDRVITGELFF
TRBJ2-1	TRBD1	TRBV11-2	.	TGTGCCAGCAGCCGGACAGGGAACCGCAATGAGCAGTTCTTC	CASSRTGNRNEQFF
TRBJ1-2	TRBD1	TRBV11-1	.	TGTGCCAGCAGCTTACAGGGGGCGACTTATGGCTACACCTTC	CASSLQGATYGYTF
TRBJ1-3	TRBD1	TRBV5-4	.	TGTGCCAGCAGCTCGGGACAGGGGAGGGGAAACACCATATATTTT	CASSSGQGRGNTIYF
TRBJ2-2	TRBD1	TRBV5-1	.	TGCGCCAGCACATTCAGGGGGCCGGGCACCGGGGAGCTGTTTTTT	CASTFRGPGTGELFF
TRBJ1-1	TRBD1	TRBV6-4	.	TGTGCCAGCGGGGACAGCGAGAACACTGAAGCTTTCTTT	CASGDSENTEAFF
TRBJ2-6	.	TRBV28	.	TGTGCCAGCAGCCCCCGAATCTCTGGGGCCAACGTCCTGACTTTC	CASSPRISGANVLTF
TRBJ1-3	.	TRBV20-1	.	TGCAGTGCTCAGGACGGCTCTGGAAACACCATATATTTT	CSAQDGSGNTIYF
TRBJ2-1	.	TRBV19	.	TGTGCCAGTAACAACAGGCCGGACGACAATGAGCAGTTCTTC	CASNNRPDDNEQFF
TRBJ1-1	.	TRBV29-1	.	TGCAGCGTTGACATTACCCCCCTTGAAGCTTTCTTT	CSVDITPLEAFF
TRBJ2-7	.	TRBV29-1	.	TGCAGCGTCGTTCCCTTATCCTCCTACGAGCAGTACTTC	CSVVPLSSYEQYF
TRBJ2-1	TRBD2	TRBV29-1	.	TGCAGCGGAGCTAGCGGTTCAGATTACAATGAGCAGTTCTTC	CSGASGSDYNEQFF
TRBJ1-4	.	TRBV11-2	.	TGTGCCAGCAGCTTAGGGTCCGTAGGTGAAAAACTGTTTTTT	CASSLGSVGEKLFF
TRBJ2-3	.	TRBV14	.	TGTGCCAGCAGCCAAGCGTGGGGGGCAAGCACAGATACGCAGTATTTT	CASSQAWGASTDTQYF
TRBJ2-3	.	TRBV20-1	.	TGCAGTGTGTTTTTAAGTTTCGGTACGCAGTATTTT	CSVFLSFGTQYF
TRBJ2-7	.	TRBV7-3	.	TGTGCCAGCAGCTTAACTTACCCCATCTCCTACGAGCAGTACTTC	CASSLTYPISYEQYF
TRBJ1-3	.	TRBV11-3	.	TGTGCCAGCAGCCTGGGGACGGAATACTCTGGAAACACCATATATTTT	CASSLGTEYSGNTIYF
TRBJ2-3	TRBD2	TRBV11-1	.	TGTGCCAGCAGCTCCGTAGCGGGAAGCACAGATACGCAGTATTTT	CASSSVAGSTDTQYF
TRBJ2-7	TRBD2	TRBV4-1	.	TGCGCCAGCAGCCAAGTGGCGGGAGAGCTCTACGAGCAGTACTTC	CASSQVAGELYEQYF
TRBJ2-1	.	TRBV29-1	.	TGCAGCGTGATTTGGCCGAGCTCCTACAATGAGCAGTTCTTC	CSVIWPSSYNEQFF
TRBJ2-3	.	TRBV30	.	TGTGCCTGGAGTGTAGCCCGGTTCAGCACAGATACGCAGTATTTT	CAWSVARFSTDTQYF
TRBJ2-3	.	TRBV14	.	TGTGCCAGCAGCCAACCCCTCAGCACAGATACGCAGTATTTT	CASSQPLSTDTQYF
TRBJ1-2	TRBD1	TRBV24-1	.	TGTGCCACCAGTTCCCCCGGGACAGAGTATGGCTACACCTTC	CATSSPGTEYGYTF
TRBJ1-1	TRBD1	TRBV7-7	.	TGTGCTAGCAGCGCCTACAGGGGCGCTGAAGCTTTCTTT	CASSAYRGAEAFF
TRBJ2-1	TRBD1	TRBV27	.	TGTGCCAGCAGACCCCTAGGACAGGACTACAATGAGCAGTTCTTC	CASRPLGQDYNEQFF
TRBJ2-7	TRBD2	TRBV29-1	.	TGCAGCGTGCCTAGCGGGAGATCCTACGAGCAGTACTTC	CSVPSGRSYEQYF
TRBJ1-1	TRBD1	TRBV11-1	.	TGTGCCAGCAGCTTAGCGCGGGACAGTGAAGCTTTCTTT	CASSLARDSEAFF
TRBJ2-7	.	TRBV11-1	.	TGTGCCAGCAGCTTAGTCCCGGGAGCGGGCGAGCAGTACTTC	CASSLVPGAGEQYF
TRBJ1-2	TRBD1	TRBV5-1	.	TGCGCCAGCAGCCGGAACAGGGGGCGACATGGCTACACCTTC	CASSRNRGRHGYTF
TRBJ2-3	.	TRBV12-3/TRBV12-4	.	TGTGCCAGCAGTTTCCGGGGCCGAGACATCACAGATACGCAGTATTTT	CASSFRGRDITDTQYF
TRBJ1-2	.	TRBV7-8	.	TGTGCCAGCAGCTTCGGACAAAGTGGCTACACCTTC	CASSFGQSGYTF
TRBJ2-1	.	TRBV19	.	TGTGCCAGTAGTATAAGGAGGGACTCCTACAATGAGCAGTTCTTC	CASSIRRDSYNEQFF
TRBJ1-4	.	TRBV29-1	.	TGCAGCGTTGTCAGGGGAACTAATGAAAAACTGTTTTTT	CSVVRGTNEKLFF
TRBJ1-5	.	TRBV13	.	TGTGCCAGCAGAACAGGACTAAGCAATCAGCCCCAGCATTTT	CASRTGLSNQPQHF
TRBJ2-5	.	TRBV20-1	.	TGCAGTGCTAGACTACAAGAGACCCAGTACTTC	CSARLQETQYF
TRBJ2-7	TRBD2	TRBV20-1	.	TGCAGTGCTCTCCCCGTTGGGACTAGCCTCGAGCAGTACTTC	CSALPVGTSLEQYF